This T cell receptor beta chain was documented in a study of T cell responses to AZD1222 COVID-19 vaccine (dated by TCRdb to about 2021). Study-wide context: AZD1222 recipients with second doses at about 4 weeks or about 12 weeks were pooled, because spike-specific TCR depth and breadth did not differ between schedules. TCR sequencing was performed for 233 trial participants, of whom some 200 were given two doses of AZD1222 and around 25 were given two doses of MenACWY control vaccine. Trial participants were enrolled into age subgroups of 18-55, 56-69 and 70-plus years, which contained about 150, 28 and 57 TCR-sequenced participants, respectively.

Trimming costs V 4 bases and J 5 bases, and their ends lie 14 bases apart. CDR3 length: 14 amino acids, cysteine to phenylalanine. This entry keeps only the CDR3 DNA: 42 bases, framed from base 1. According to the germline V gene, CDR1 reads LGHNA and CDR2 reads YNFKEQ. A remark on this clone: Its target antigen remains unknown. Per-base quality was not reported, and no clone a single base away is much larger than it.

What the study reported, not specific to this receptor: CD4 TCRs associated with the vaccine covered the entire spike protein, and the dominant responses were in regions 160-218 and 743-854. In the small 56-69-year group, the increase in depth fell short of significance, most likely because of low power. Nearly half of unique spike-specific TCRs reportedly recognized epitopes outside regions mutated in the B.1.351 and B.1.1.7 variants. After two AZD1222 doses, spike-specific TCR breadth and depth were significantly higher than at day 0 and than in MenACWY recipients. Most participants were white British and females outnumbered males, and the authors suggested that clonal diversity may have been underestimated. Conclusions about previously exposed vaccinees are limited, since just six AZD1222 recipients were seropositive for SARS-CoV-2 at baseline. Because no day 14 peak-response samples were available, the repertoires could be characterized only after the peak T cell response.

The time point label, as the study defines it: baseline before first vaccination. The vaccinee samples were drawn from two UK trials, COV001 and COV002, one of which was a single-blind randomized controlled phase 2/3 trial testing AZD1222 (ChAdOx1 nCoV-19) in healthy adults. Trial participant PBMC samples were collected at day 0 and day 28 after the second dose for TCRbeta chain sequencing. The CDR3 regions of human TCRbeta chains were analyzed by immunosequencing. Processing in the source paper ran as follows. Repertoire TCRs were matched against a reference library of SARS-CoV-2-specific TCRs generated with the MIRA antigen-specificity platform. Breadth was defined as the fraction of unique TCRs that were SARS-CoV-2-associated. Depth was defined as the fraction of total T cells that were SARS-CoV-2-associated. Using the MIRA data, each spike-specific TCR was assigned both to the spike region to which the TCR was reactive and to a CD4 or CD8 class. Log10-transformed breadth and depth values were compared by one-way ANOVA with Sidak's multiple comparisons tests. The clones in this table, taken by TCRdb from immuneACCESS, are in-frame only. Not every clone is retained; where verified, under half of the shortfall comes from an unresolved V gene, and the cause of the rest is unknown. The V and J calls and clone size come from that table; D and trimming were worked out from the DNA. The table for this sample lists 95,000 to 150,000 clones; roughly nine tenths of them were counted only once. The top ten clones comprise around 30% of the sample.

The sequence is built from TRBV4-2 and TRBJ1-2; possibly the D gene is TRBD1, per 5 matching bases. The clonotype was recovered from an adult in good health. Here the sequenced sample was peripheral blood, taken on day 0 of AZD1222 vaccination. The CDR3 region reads CASSRTDRTYGYTF. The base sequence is TGTGCCAGCAGCCGGACCGACAGAACTTATGGCTACACCTTC.